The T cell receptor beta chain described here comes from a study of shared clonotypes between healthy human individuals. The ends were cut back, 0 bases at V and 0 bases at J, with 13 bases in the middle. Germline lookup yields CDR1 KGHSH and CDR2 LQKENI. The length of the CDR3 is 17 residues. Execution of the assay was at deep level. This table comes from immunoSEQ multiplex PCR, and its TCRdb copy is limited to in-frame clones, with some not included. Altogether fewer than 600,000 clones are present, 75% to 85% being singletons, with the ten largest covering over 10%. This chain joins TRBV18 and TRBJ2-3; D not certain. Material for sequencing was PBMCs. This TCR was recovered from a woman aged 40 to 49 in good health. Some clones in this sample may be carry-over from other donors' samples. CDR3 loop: CASSPPLLRQSTDTQYF. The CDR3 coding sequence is TGTGCCAGCTCACCACCGCTACTGCGGCAAAGCACAGATACGCAGTATTTT.